This passage covers 23 T cell receptor beta chains from one sample sequenced in a study of blood T cell repertoires in COVID-19. Generated by immunoSEQ multiplex PCR, the TCRdb table keeps only in-frame clones and is missing some. The repertoire includes 150,000 or so clones, 79% of them detected once, and about 7.8% sits in the top ten. What was sequenced was peripheral blood. These receptors originate from a woman aged 60-75 years with COVID-19, enrolled during active disease.

This chain connects TRBV14 to TRBJ1-1, with 9 bases matching TRBD1. Germline V CDR1 and CDR2: SGHDN, FVKESK. J lost 5 bases, V lost 4 bases, and 8 bases had no gene match. The CDR3 spans 15 residues. This CDR3 is CASSPQTGGYTEAFF. DNA of the CDR3: TGTGCCAGCAGCCCCCAGACAGGGGGTTATACTGAAGCTTTCTTT.

The chain employs TRBV19 and TRBJ2-2, with 8 positions matching TRBD1. V gave up 4 bases and J gave up 8 bases; unmatched junction bases: 9. CDR3 length equals 15 residues. The germline V gene has CDR1 LNHDA and CDR2 SQIVND (reference sequence). The CDR3 DNA sequence: TGTGCCAGTAGTAGGAGGGACAGGACGGAAGGGGAGCTGTTTTTT. This encodes CASSRRDRTEGELFF.

The V call is TRBV19, the J call TRBJ1-5; 10 nucleotides agree with TRBD1. The CDR3 is 14 residues long. Germline V gives CDR1 LNHDA, CDR2 SQIVND (reference sequence). V lost 7 bases to trimming and J lost 2 bases; unmatched junction nucleotides: 2. The CDR3 is CASTGTGGNQPQHF. CDR3 sequence (DNA): TGTGCCAGTACCGGGACAGGGGGCAATCAGCCCCAGCATTTT.

V and J are TRBV6-2 or TRBV6-3 and TRBJ2-7; TRBD1 might be the D (7 bases). Trimming shortened V by 6 bases and J by 9 bases, and 21 bases separated the two germline ends. Per the germline V gene, CDR1 is MNHEY and CDR2 is SVGEGT. The CDR3 consists of 14 residues. The CDR3 DNA sequence: TGTGCCAGCAGCCCTCCCCAGGGGGGCCCTTGGCAGTACGTC. This encodes CASSPPQGGPWQYV.

This clone was counted once. The chain has TRBV29-1 and TRBJ1-2; unclear D gene. The CDR3 covers 14 residues. Germline lookup yields CDR1 SQVTM and CDR2 ANQGSEA. V lost 0 bases and J 5 bases, leaving 13 bases between the germline ends. The CDR3 DNA is TGCAGCGTTGAAGATGACAAACAGCTTTATGGCTACACCTTC. Translation gives CSVEDDKQLYGYTF.

This clone occurred once. The CDR3 DNA is TGTGCCAGCAGCCGATCTCAGAACTATGGCTACACCTTC. Amino acid sequence: CASSRSQNYGYTF. The chain couples TRBV5-8 to TRBJ1-2; D not resolved. Germline CDR1 reads SGHTS; CDR2 reads YDEGEE. There are 13 residues in the CDR3. V lost 4 bases and J lost 2, with 9 bases in between.

This clone was counted a single time. The gene calls are TRBV7-8 and TRBJ2-7, with D tentatively TRBD1 (6 bases). Germline V gene sequence: CDR1 SGHVS, CDR2 FQNEAQ. V was clipped by 4 bases and J by 2 bases, with 12 bases between them. The CDR3 length is 14 residues. This CDR3 is CASSWTQGTYEQYF. In DNA, the CDR3 is TGTGCCAGCAGCTGGACACAGGGTACCTACGAGCAGTACTTC.

The chain recombines TRBV19 with TRBJ2-3; tentatively, D is TRBD2 (6 bases). The CDR3 extends over 18 amino acids. Germline V lookup: CDR1 LNHDA, CDR2 SQIVND (reference sequence). Trimming took 6 bases from V and 0 from J, leaving 22 bases between them. The CDR3, as DNA: TGTGCCAGTAGCAGCCCCCCCGGGCTAGCGCAGAGCACAGATACGCAGTATTTT. This encodes CASSSPPGLAQSTDTQYF.

The chain uses TRBV7-2 and TRBJ2-3; D gene ambiguous. The length of the CDR3 is 16 residues. V was clipped by 5 bases and J by 0 bases, with 15 bases between them. The germline V gene encodes CDR1 SGHTA and CDR2 FQGNSA. CDR3 loop: CASSNFHHSSTDTQYF. CDR3 in DNA: TGTGCCAGCAGCAATTTTCACCACTCTAGCACAGATACGCAGTATTTT.

The chain is built from TRBV29-1 and TRBJ2-4; 10 bases align to TRBD1. Germline V lookup: CDR1 SQVTM, CDR2 ANQGSEA. The CDR3 loop spans 13 amino acids. The V segment lost 8 bases and the J segment 6 bases; nucleotides outside the gene matches: 7. In nucleotides, the CDR3 is TGCAGCATAAGGACAGGGGGACGAAACATTCAGTACTTC. This encodes CSIRTGGRNIQYF.

This clone was counted only a few times. The chain is built from TRBV6-5 and TRBJ2-1, with 10 bases lining up with TRBD1. J lost 9 bases, V lost 6 bases, and 5 bases had no gene match. The CDR3 covers 13 residues. The germline CDR1 and CDR2 sequences are MNHEY and SVGAGI. The CDR3 is CASRGQGITEQFF. CDR3 sequence (DNA): TGTGCCAGCAGGGGACAGGGGATTACTGAGCAGTTCTTC.

The chain uses TRBV5-6 and TRBJ2-2, with 7 bases lining up with TRBD2. The V segment lost 4 bases and the J segment 2 bases; nucleotides outside the gene matches: 2. Germline CDR1 SGHDT, CDR2 YYEEEE. There are 14 residues in the CDR3. CDR3: CASSQGLNTGELFF. The CDR3 nucleotides are TGTGCCAGCAGCCAGGGACTAAACACCGGGGAGCTGTTTTTT.

The rearrangement joins TRBV5-1 to TRBJ2-1; 12 nucleotides line up with TRBD2. V lost 1 base to trimming and J lost 3 bases; unmatched junction nucleotides: 5. The CDR3 totals 17 residues. Germline-derived CDR1 and CDR2 are SGHRS and YFSETQ. The CDR3 DNA reads TGCGCCAGCAGCTTGAGCACTAGCGGGAGGCTCTACAATGAGCAGTTCTTC. It specifies CASSLSTSGRLYNEQFF.

This clone has a handful of counts. The chain joins TRBV5-1 to TRBJ1-3; 10 bases match TRBD1. Germline lookup yields CDR1 SGHRS and CDR2 YFSETQ. The CDR3 is made up of 17 amino acids. V gave up 4 bases and J gave up 0 bases; unmatched junction bases: 7. Written as DNA, the CDR3 is TGCGCCAGCAGCAAACGGACAGGGGGATCCTCTGGAAACACCATATATTTT. Protein: CASSKRTGGSSGNTIYF.

This chain joins TRBV12-3 or TRBV12-4 and TRBJ1-5; D gene ambiguous. V lost 3 bases and J lost 4, with 7 bases in between. The CDR3 is 13 residues long. Here the CDR3 DNA reads TGTGCCAGCAGTTTCATACAGAATCAGCCCCAGCATTTT. This sequence encodes CASSFIQNQPQHF.

V is TRBV6-5 and J is TRBJ2-3, with 7 positions matching TRBD1. Unmatched junction bases numbered 5, after V lost 2 bases and J lost 3 bases. The CDR3 length is 15 residues. CDR1 is MNHEY and CDR2 is SVGAGI in the germline V gene. CDR3 protein: CASSYGTVRTDTQYF. As DNA, the CDR3 is TGTGCCAGCAGTTACGGGACAGTCAGGACAGATACGCAGTATTTT.

Points on this clone: Additional DNA sequences in this sample encode the identical CDR3. The gene calls are TRBV3-1 (or the pseudogene TRBV3-2) and TRBJ2-1; TRBD1 is a possible D gene (6 bases). V was trimmed by 1 base and J by 6 bases, leaving 7 bases between them. The germline V gene has CDR1 LGHDT and CDR2 YNNKEL (reference sequence). The CDR3 covers 13 residues. CDR3 DNA: TGTGCCAGCAGCCAAGTCAGGGGCAATGAGCAGTTCTTC. It yields the protein CASSQVRGNEQFF.

CDR3 sequence reads: CASSLGDQRSGNTIYF. The CDR3 region has the DNA TGCGCCAGCAGCTTGGGAGACCAGCGCTCTGGAAACACCATATATTTT. V is TRBV5-1 and J is TRBJ1-3; D not certain. Germline CDR1 reads SGHRS; CDR2 reads YFSETQ. The V end was cut by 0 bases, the J end by 0 bases, with 10 bases between. This CDR3 has 16 amino acids. Full variable domain (missing parts from reference TRBV5-1 and TRBJ1-3): KAGVTQTPRYLIKTRGQQVTLSCSPISGHRSVSWYQQTPGQGLQFLFEYFSETQRNKGNFPGRFSGRQFSNSRSEMNVSTLELGDSALYLCASSLGDQRSGNTIYFGEGSWLTVV.

The rearrangement uses TRBV5-1 and TRBJ2-5, with 8 bases lining up with TRBD1. Germline lookup yields CDR1 SGHRS and CDR2 YFSETQ. After removal of 0 bases from V and 3 bases from J, the junction contained 4 bases not matched to a gene. The length of the CDR3 is 15 residues. This chain's CDR3 is CASSLATGVEETQYF. For the CDR3, the DNA is TGCGCCAGCAGCTTGGCGACAGGGGTTGAAGAGACCCAGTACTTC.

The chain uses TRBV5-1 and TRBJ2-1; 7 bases are a match to TRBD1. Germline CDR1 SGHRS, CDR2 YFSETQ. Losses at the gene ends were 0 bases for V and 0 bases for J; bases not matched to a gene: 6. CDR3 length equals 17 residues. In DNA form, the CDR3 reads TGCGCCAGCAGCTTGGCAGGGGGTCTAAGCTCCTACAATGAGCAGTTCTTC. Residues: CASSLAGGLSSYNEQFF.

The chain has TRBV5-4 and TRBJ1-2; D is undetermined. V was cut by 4 bases and J by 8 bases, with 18 bases left in between. Germline CDR1 and CDR2: SGHNT and YYREEE (reference sequence). The CDR3 spans 14 residues. The DNA of the CDR3 is TGTGCCAGCAGCCCTTCGGTGGGAGGTGCCGGCTACACCTTC. This translates into CASSPSVGGAGYTF.

The rearrangement joins TRBV20-1 to TRBJ1-2; D gene unclear. CDR1 and CDR2 from the germline V gene are DFQATT and SNEGSKA (reference sequence). This CDR3 is 11 amino acids long. V was trimmed by 3 bases and J by 8 bases, leaving 10 bases between them. CDR3 nucleotide sequence: TGCAGTGCTAGTGCGAATCGGGGCTACACCTTC. Translated, it gives CSASANRGYTF.

The V and J genes are TRBV9 and TRBJ1-1; 8 bases fit TRBD1. CDR1 and CDR2 from the germline V gene are SGDLS and YYNGEE. CDR3 length equals 15 residues. The V and J ends lost 0 bases and 4 bases, in that order; junction bases with no gene match: 5. Here the CDR3 reads CASSVVAGGFTEAFF. CDR3 coding DNA: TGTGCCAGCAGCGTAGTGGCAGGGGGCTTCACTGAAGCTTTCTTT.